The 16 T cell receptor beta chains below come from one sample, sequenced in a study of a mutant IDH1 vaccine in newly diagnosed glioma. Clones were read by immunoSEQ multiplex PCR, and TCRdb kept only the in-frame ones, dropping some. The table includes over 55,000 clones, approximately 78% detected once. Regarding time point: week 23, last vaccination. The content of each vaccine dose was 300 ug of mutant IDH1 20-mer peptide, and topical imiquimod accompanied it. These receptors lack a known antigen. This specimen was PBMCs, taken from a glioma patient whose treatment included an IDH1 peptide vaccine. The source of these receptors is a woman aged 40 to 55 with glioma. Some clones in this sample may be carry-over from other donors' samples.

This clone was observed a handful of times. The DNA of the CDR3 is TGTGCCAGCAGCGTAGTACGGACAGGGAGAGACAACACTGAAGCTTTCTTT. This codes for CASSVVRTGRDNTEAFF. The rearrangement links TRBV7-9 to TRBJ1-1; 8 positions agree with TRBD1. The CDR3 loop spans 17 amino acids. Looked up from germline, CDR1 is SEHNR and CDR2 is FQNEAQ (reference sequence). V trimming: 5 bases; J trimming: 2 bases; junction bases outside the gene matches: 13.

V is TRBV18 and J is TRBJ2-7, with D maybe TRBD1 (7 bases). This CDR3 region has 14 residues. Trimming shortened V by 3 bases and J by 0 bases, and 9 bases separated the two germline ends. CDR1 and CDR2 from the germline V gene are KGHSH and LQKENI. This CDR3 reads CASSPRDSSYEQYF. The CDR3 DNA follows: TGTGCCAGCTCACCGCGGGACAGCTCCTACGAGCAGTACTTC.

The chain carries TRBV5-1 and TRBJ2-7, with TRBD2 as a possible D gene (7 bases). This CDR3 region has 15 residues. Per germline, CDR1 SGHRS and CDR2 YFSETQ. The V and J ends lost 0 bases and 2 bases respectively, with 12 bases between them. The CDR3: CASSLARGAAYEQYF. The CDR3 DNA reads TGCGCCAGCAGCTTGGCCCGGGGGGCGGCCTACGAGCAGTACTTC.

This clone was observed once. This chain uses TRBV29-1 with TRBJ2-6; 8 bases are shared with TRBD2. V trimming: 4 bases; J trimming: 3 bases; junction bases outside the gene matches: 5. This CDR3 comprises 15 residues. CDR1 SQVTM and CDR2 ANQGSEA come from the germline V gene. The CDR3 spells CSVARRGVGANVLTF. In nucleotides, the CDR3 is TGCAGCGTTGCCCGGCGGGGGGTTGGGGCCAACGTCCTGACTTTC.

The chain employs TRBV5-1 and TRBJ2-2; no reliable D call. The V gene's germline CDR1 is SGHRS and CDR2 YFSETQ. V lost 0 bases and J 8 bases, leaving 8 bases between the germline ends. This CDR3 is 13 amino acids long. DNA for the CDR3: TGCGCCAGCAGCTTGGCGGCCGCTGGGGAGCTGTTTTTT. Protein: CASSLAAAGELFF.

The rearrangement joins TRBV19 to TRBJ1-1; TRBD1 is a possible D gene (6 bases). Per the germline V gene, CDR1 is LNHDA and CDR2 is SQIVND (reference sequence). The CDR3 totals 13 residues. V was trimmed by 3 bases and J by 10 bases, leaving 15 bases between them. CDR3 region: CASSMVRKQGAFF. In nucleotides, the CDR3 is TGTGCCAGTAGTATGGTGCGGAAACAGGGAGCTTTCTTT.

The CDR3 nucleotides are TGTGCCACCAGCAGGGGGGGCCCCATTGCTGAAGCTTTCTTT. Its translation: CATSRGGPIAEAFF. The chain uses TRBV15 and TRBJ1-1; D is perhaps TRBD1 (6 bases). The CDR3 totals 14 residues. Trimming took 3 bases from V and 6 from J, leaving 14 bases between them. Germline CDR1 is LNHNV and CDR2 is YYDKDF (reference sequence).

The V call is TRBV4-3, the J call TRBJ2-3, with D perhaps TRBD2 (7 bases). Deletions cut 1 base from V and 0 bases from J, with 11 bases between. Germline CDR1 and CDR2: LGHNA and YSLEER. This CDR3 spans 16 amino acids. The CDR3 is CASSQGGGSSTDTQYF. The DNA for the CDR3 is TGCGCCAGCAGCCAAGGGGGGGGCTCTAGCACAGATACGCAGTATTTT.

This chain connects TRBV19 to TRBJ2-1; perhaps D is TRBD1 or TRBD2 (5 bases each). The germline gives CDR1 LNHDA, CDR2 SQIVND (reference sequence). V was clipped by 7 bases and J by 8 bases, with 18 bases between them. The CDR3 covers 14 residues. CDR3 sequence (DNA): TGTGCCAGTATTCCCCGGGGCCGGCGGGATGAGCAGTTCTTC. Amino acids: CASIPRGRRDEQFF. Full variable domain (outside the CDR3, taken from reference TRBV19 and TRBJ2-1): DGGITQSPKYLFRKEGQNVTLSCEQNLNHDAMYWYRQDPGQGLRLIYYSQIVNDFQKGDIAEGYSVSREKKESFPLTVTSAQKNPTAFYLCASIPRGRRDEQFFGPGTRLTVL.

This clone has only a few counts. The chain combines TRBV6-1 with TRBJ1-1; D ambiguous. Trimming stripped 6 bases from V and 0 bases from J, with 8 bases between. Germline values: CDR1 MNHNS, CDR2 SASEGT. This CDR3 comprises 13 residues. The CDR3 DNA reads TGTGCCAGCAGGGTAGGGTTGAACACTGAAGCTTTCTTT. Translation gives CASRVGLNTEAFF.

The rearrangement uses TRBV29-1 and TRBJ2-7, with D perhaps assigned TRBD1 or TRBD2 (5 bases each). The germline gives CDR1 SQVTM, CDR2 ANQGSEA. The CDR3 has 14 residues. V gave up 4 bases and J gave up 7 bases, with 20 bases separating them. The CDR3 nucleotides read TGCAGCGTTGGCTGGGGGAACCGCCGGGATGAGCAGTACTTC. Translated, it gives CSVGWGNRRDEQYF.

The chain joins TRBV6-1 to TRBJ2-5; D assignment may be TRBD1 or TRBD2 (6 bases each). The V end lost 1 base, the J end lost 7 bases, and 16 bases lay between the germline ends. The CDR3 loop spans 15 amino acids. Germline V gene data show CDR1 as MNHNS and CDR2 as SASEGT. In DNA form, the CDR3 reads TGTGCCAGCAGTGAAGAGTGGGGGGCAAGAGGGACCCAGTACTTC. This translates into CASSEEWGARGTQYF.

This chain uses TRBV5-1 with TRBJ2-5; D gene unclear. The V and J ends lost 5 bases and 5 bases respectively, with 10 bases between them. CDR1 is SGHRS, CDR2 YFSETQ, per germline. The CDR3 is made up of 12 amino acids. The CDR3 spells CASSLDLETQYF. CDR3 DNA: TGCGCCAGCAGTCTGGATCTTGAGACCCAGTACTTC.

The V gene is TRBV7-9, the J gene TRBJ2-7, with 7 bases matching TRBD1. After removal of 8 bases from V and 5 bases from J, the junction contained 15 bases not matched to a gene. CDR1 is SEHNR, CDR2 FQNEAQ, per germline (reference sequence). This CDR3 has 15 amino acids. The CDR3 protein is CASCRAQGDGDEQYF. The CDR3 DNA reads TGTGCCAGCTGCAGGGCGCAGGGGGATGGCGACGAGCAGTACTTC.

The J gene is TRBJ2-3, the V gene TRBV6-1; 8 bases agree with TRBD2. Germline V gene lookup returns CDR1 MNHNS and CDR2 SASEGT. V lost 2 bases to trimming and J lost 0 bases; unmatched junction nucleotides: 4. The CDR3 consists of 16 residues. CDR3 sequence: CASSESSGGSTDTQYF. The CDR3 bases are TGTGCCAGCAGTGAATCCAGCGGGGGAAGCACAGATACGCAGTATTTT.

This clone turned up a few times. The chain joins TRBV9 to TRBJ1-3; 7 bases fit TRBD1. CDR3 length: 17 residues. Looked up from germline, CDR1 is SGDLS and CDR2 is YYNGEE. The V segment lost 4 bases and the J segment 2 bases; nucleotides outside the gene matches: 12. CDR3 residues: CASSPRLTTGAGNTIYF. The CDR3 region has the DNA TGTGCCAGCAGCCCCCGTCTAACCACAGGGGCTGGAAACACCATATATTTT.